This T cell receptor (beta chain) was sequenced in a study of blood T cell repertoires in COVID-19. Clones were sequenced by immunoSEQ multiplex PCR, and TCRdb holds only the in-frame ones, with some missing. The sample contains around 100,000 clones, around 84% of which appear only once. Trimming removed 2 bases from V and 7 bases from J, with 9 bases in between. The germline CDR1 and CDR2 sequences are LGHNA and YNFKEQ. CDR3 length equals 13 residues. The chain carries TRBV4-2 and TRBJ2-1, with D possibly TRBD2 on 6 matching bases. This sequence was found in a middle-aged man with active or convalescent COVID-19. Sequenced input: peripheral blood. The CDR3 loop reads CASSQRGMNEQFF. CDR3 nucleotides: TGTGCCAGCAGCCAACGGGGGATGAATGAGCAGTTCTTC.